Below are 13 T cell receptor beta chains sequenced from a single sample in a study of T-cell memory formation after mild COVID-19. In TCRdb, the 5' RACE reads were re-called with MiXCR into one record per CDR3 protein. The sample has approximately 480,000 distinct CDR3 sequences; roughly 18% are singletons. Sequencing used PBMCs or a T cell subset sorted from them (not recorded which). The receptor source for this set is an adult woman who had mild COVID-19 (a few samples of this study predate the infection). Cell type and time point are not known.

A single count supports this clonotype. The V gene is TRBV10-3, the J gene TRBJ1-1; TRBD1 matches 7 bases. The CDR3 spans 13 residues. Germline V gene sequence: CDR1 ENHRY, CDR2 SYGVKD. The trim removed 1 base at V and 7 bases at J, leaving 3 bases unmatched. In nucleotides, the CDR3 is TGTGCCATCAGTGAGTTAGGACAGGATGAAGCTTTCTTT. Protein product: CAISELGQDEAFF.

The chain links TRBV20-1 to TRBJ2-5, with unresolved D. The CDR3 covers 14 residues. Germline lookup yields CDR1 DFQATT and CDR2 SNEGSKA (reference sequence). Trimming removed 3 bases at V and 0 bases at J, with 11 bases between. The CDR3 nucleotides read TGCAGTGCTAGCACAGTGCTATACCAAGAGACCCAGTACTTC. Translation gives CSASTVLYQETQYF.

This chain connects TRBV5-1 to TRBJ2-3, with TRBD1 matching 8 bases. The CDR3 contains 16 residues. V was clipped by 4 bases and J by 5 bases; unmatched bases: 12. The germline CDR1 and CDR2 sequences are SGHRS and YFSETQ. The CDR3 DNA is TGCGCCAGCAGCCCGGACCCCGGGACAGGCCGAGATACGCAGTATTTT. Protein sequence: CASSPDPGTGRDTQYF.

The rearrangement uses TRBV6-5 and TRBJ1-1; no clear D. The germline V and J ends were trimmed by 7 bases and 4 bases, with 22 bases remaining between them. This CDR3 is 16 amino acids long. CDR1 and CDR2 from the germline V gene are MNHEY and SVGAGI. CDR3 residues: CASIGRPGLSSTEAFF. The CDR3 nucleotides are TGTGCCAGCATAGGGCGCCCCGGTTTGTCGAGCACTGAAGCTTTCTTT.

The V gene is TRBV5-6, the J gene TRBJ2-5; 7 bases are a match to TRBD1. This CDR3 is built from 14 residues. Germline CDR1 reads SGHDT; CDR2 reads YYEEEE. Trimming cost V 4 bases and J 6 bases; bases outside gene matches: 9. The CDR3 DNA reads as TGTGCCAGCAGCCAAGGGACAGCCTCTAAGACCCAGTACTTC. As protein: CASSQGTASKTQYF.

CDR3 DNA: TGCGCCAGCAGGAATCCGACCGGGACCCCCTATGGCTACACCTTC. Its protein product is CASRNPTGTPYGYTF. The V call is TRBV4-1, the J call TRBJ1-2; tentatively, D is TRBD1 (5 bases). The CDR3 length is 15 residues. Germline loops: CDR1 MGHRA, CDR2 YSYEKL. V lost 6 bases, J lost 4 bases, and 18 bases lay in between.

The rearrangement joins TRBV7-3 to TRBJ2-3; 14 nucleotides agree with TRBD2. With V trimmed by 5 bases and J by 0 bases, 4 bases remained unmatched. CDR1 is SGHTA and CDR2 is FQGTGA in the germline V gene. The CDR3 is made up of 17 amino acids. The CDR3 region has the DNA TGTGCCAGCAGCCGGACTAGCGGGGGGCCAAGCACAGATACGCAGTATTTT. Residues: CASSRTSGGPSTDTQYF.

The V and J genes are TRBV7-3 and TRBJ1-1; 8 nucleotides match TRBD1. Trimming at V came to 5 bases and at J to 4 bases, leaving 6 bases not matched to a gene. Germline lookup yields CDR1 SGHTA and CDR2 FQGTGA. The CDR3 consists of 14 residues. This CDR3 is CASSPDRASTEAFF. The CDR3 coding sequence is TGTGCCAGCAGCCCGGACAGGGCTAGCACTGAAGCTTTCTTT.

The CDR3 bases are TGCGCCAGCACCGCGGCGGGCCTAGAGACCCAGTACTTC. Protein sequence: CASTAAGLETQYF. The chain joins TRBV5-1 to TRBJ2-5; D is possibly TRBD2 (5 bases). Deletions cut 6 bases from V and 4 bases from J, with 13 bases between. This CDR3 spans 13 amino acids. The germline V gene encodes CDR1 SGHRS and CDR2 YFSETQ. Full variable domain (outside the CDR3, taken from reference TRBV5-1 and TRBJ2-5): KAGVTQTPRYLIKTRGQQVTLSCSPISGHRSVSWYQQTPGQGLQFLFEYFSETQRNKGNFPGRFSGRQFSNSRSEMNVSTLELGDSALYLCASTAAGLETQYFGPGTRLLVL.

V usage is TRBV18 and J usage is TRBJ2-3, with D perhaps TRBD2 (5 bases). Trimming removed 3 bases from V and 8 bases from J, with 15 bases in between. Germline CDR1 is KGHSH and CDR2 is LQKENI. The CDR3 extends over 14 amino acids. In DNA, the CDR3 is TGTGCCAGCTCACCGTTGGGCAGTGGAGGTACGCAGTATTTT. It yields the protein CASSPLGSGGTQYF. The full variable domain, rest sourced from reference TRBV18 and TRBJ2-3, is NAGVMQNPRHLVRRRGQEARLRCSPMKGHSHVYWYRQLPEEGLKFMVYLQKENIIDESGMPKERFSAEFPKEGPSILRIQQVVRGDSAAYFCASSPLGSGGTQYFGPGTRLTVL.

As regards this clonotype: At one of its ends the junction is not consistent with the germline gene, which may arise from a read error. The chain links TRBV11-3 to TRBJ2-1; 8 nucleotides line up with TRBD2. The germline gives CDR1 SGHNT, CDR2 YENEEA. This CDR3 has 13 residues. The CDR3 spells CASSLDAVSGRVF. CDR3 in DNA: TGTGCCAGCAGCTTAGACGCCGTCTCCGGGAGGGTCTTC.

This clonotype came up a few times. The rearrangement joins TRBV6-5 to TRBJ2-5; D is unresolved. The CDR3 consists of 12 residues. Germline CDR1 is MNHEY and CDR2 is SVGAGI. Trimming shortened V by 2 bases and J by 2 bases, and 3 bases separated the two germline ends. The DNA of the CDR3 is TGTGCCAGCAGTTACAGGCAAGAGACCCAGTACTTC. Its translation is CASSYRQETQYF.

The chain uses TRBV5-1 and TRBJ1-3; weak D call: TRBD1 (5 bases). This CDR3 spans 15 amino acids. V was trimmed by 5 bases and J by 0 bases, leaving 12 bases between them. Germline V gene sequence: CDR1 SGHRS, CDR2 YFSETQ. Here the CDR3 reads CASSSTGFSGNTIYF. The CDR3, as DNA: TGCGCCAGCAGTTCAACAGGTTTCTCTGGAAACACCATATATTTT.